This TCR beta chain was identified in a study of blood T cell repertoires in COVID-19. Study-wide context: Sources were T cells, B-cell-depleted T cells, or PBMCs; the material itself was cDNA or gDNA.

Measured with immunoSEQ multiplex PCR; TCRdb has only the in-frame clones, and not every one. The data contain over 40,000 clones, 83% of them singletons. V was cut by 0 bases and J by 8 bases, with 11 bases left in between. Germline lookup yields CDR1 LNHDA and CDR2 SQIVND (reference sequence). This CDR3 contains 15 residues. This clone showed up just a few times. The specimen was peripheral blood. The receptor's source is a man between 35 and 55 years old with acute or convalescent COVID-19. The chain carries TRBV19 and TRBJ1-6, with D unresolved. In DNA form, the CDR3 reads TGTGCCAGTAGTATAGATCGTCGAAACTATTCACCCCTCCACTTT. Residues: CASSIDRRNYSPLHF. The variable domain in full, completed from reference TRBV19 and TRBJ1-6, reads DGGITQSPKYLFRKEGQNVTLSCEQNLNHDAMYWYRQDPGQGLRLIYYSQIVNDFQKGDIAEGYSVSREKKESFPLTVTSAQKNPTAFYLCASSIDRRNYSPLHFGNGTRLTVT.